What follows is one T cell receptor (beta chain) and its context. What it binds is unknown. This sample was taken from a study of cytomegalovirus exposure and HLA in healthy donors. The overall study: The use of the same platform for the 110 or so validation repertoires and the approximately 690 first-cohort repertoires was reported by a later analysis. Findings of the study overall: Rare sequences made up most TCRs, while some public TCRs were found in many donors. The tendency of first-cohort TCR clusters to co-occur in the roughly 130 validation repertoires was the finding of a later analysis. In vitro checks showed that a few CMV-associated chains really do target CMV antigens.

The CDR3 extends over 15 amino acids. Trimming cost V 3 bases and J 1 base, with 13 bases left between them. In germline, CDR1 is MGHRA, CDR2 YSYEKL. TCRdb's copy holds only in-frame clones and misses some; the assay was immunoSEQ multiplex PCR. The table records more than 120,000 clones, around nine tenths of them present only once. Input material: PBMCs. The chain links TRBV4-1 to TRBJ2-7; possibly TRBD2 for D (6 bases). The receptor comes from a man between 18 and 29 years old in good health and CMV-seropositive. CDR3 protein: CASSHPGAGSYEQYF. CDR3 sequence (DNA): TGCGCCAGCAGCCACCCGGGAGCTGGATCCTACGAGCAGTACTTC.